Each of the 23 T cell receptor beta chains below was sequenced from the same sample in a study of blood T cell repertoires in COVID-19. Sequencing used immunoSEQ multiplex PCR; TCRdb keeps in-frame clones, though not all of them. The data show a few hundred thousand clones, with roughly 80% seen just once and around 4.7% held by the top ten. The sequenced sample was peripheral blood. The source of these receptors is a human donor in a cohort sampled during active COVID-19.

This clone has more than one count but fewer than ten. The rearrangement links TRBV6-2 or TRBV6-3 to TRBJ2-2; a possible D gene is TRBD1 (5 bases). The germline V gene encodes CDR1 MNHEY and CDR2 SVGEGT. V was clipped by 6 bases and J by 1 base, with 15 bases between them. The CDR3 consists of 16 residues. CDR3 region: CASSRTTDLNTGELFF. The CDR3 DNA reads TGTGCCAGCAGCCGCACGACAGATTTGAACACCGGGGAGCTGTTTTTT.

This clone has just one count. This chain joins TRBV29-1 and TRBJ2-7, with 10 bases matching TRBD2. The V segment lost 7 bases and the J segment 4 bases; nucleotides outside the gene matches: 4. Per the germline V gene, CDR1 is SQVTM and CDR2 is ANQGSEA. This CDR3 has 12 amino acids. The CDR3, as DNA: TGCAGCGGCCTAGCGGGAGCATACGAGCAGTACTTC. Its translation is CSGLAGAYEQYF.

CDR3 DNA sequence: TGCAGTGCTAGTGTGTTCACAGCTAATGGAAACACCATATATTTT. Translation: CSASVFTANGNTIYF. The chain recombines TRBV20-1 with TRBJ1-3, with D unclear. The CDR3 loop spans 15 amino acids. CDR1 and CDR2 (germline): DFQATT, SNEGSKA (reference sequence). Trimming cost V 3 bases and J 3 bases, with 15 bases left between them.

The genes are TRBV1 and TRBJ2-2; the table names TRBD1, a call not compared with the DNA. TRBV1 is a recognized pseudogene. The CDR3 has 15 amino acids. The CDR3 DNA is TGCACCAGCAGCAAGACCGGGACAGGTACCGGGGAGCTGTTTTTT. Protein: CTSSKTGTGTGELFF.

The V gene is TRBV10-1, the J gene TRBJ1-1; D call uncertain. Per the germline V gene, CDR1 is WNHNN and CDR2 is SYGVQD (reference sequence). This CDR3 is built from 16 residues. Trimming pared 0 bases from V and 4 bases from J, leaving 15 bases between. The CDR3 region is CASSESKREGRTEAFF. CDR3 nucleotides: TGCGCCAGCAGTGAGTCGAAACGGGAAGGGCGCACTGAAGCTTTCTTT.

A single count supports this clone. The chain is built from TRBV19 and TRBJ1-5; 12 nucleotides agree with TRBD1. Unmatched junction bases numbered 9, after V lost 6 bases and J lost 6 bases. The CDR3 totals 16 residues. Germline V gene sequence: CDR1 LNHDA, CDR2 SQIVND (reference sequence). CDR3 nucleotides: TGTGCCAGTAGATCCGGGACAGGGGGCTCAGGTCAGCCCCAGCATTTT. Translation: CASRSGTGGSGQPQHF. Supplemented by reference TRBV19 and TRBJ1-5, the full variable domain reads DGGITQSPKYLFRKEGQNVTLSCEQNLNHDAMYWYRQDPGQGLRLIYYSQIVNDFQKGDIAEGYSVSREKKESFPLTVTSAQKNPTAFYLCASRSGTGGSGQPQHFGDGTRLSIL.

This clone has a single count. This chain links TRBV30 with TRBJ2-1; 10 bases line up with TRBD1. Germline CDR1 GTSNPN, CDR2 SVGIG (reference sequence). V was pared by 2 bases and J by 8 bases, with 12 bases of the junction left unmatched. The CDR3 is made up of 16 amino acids. Written as DNA, the CDR3 is TGTGCCTGGAGTTTGGACAGGGGGATATTTAGCTATGAGCAGTTCTTC. Protein product: CAWSLDRGIFSYEQFF. Based on the CDR3 plus reference TRBV30 and TRBJ2-1, the full variable domain is SQTIHQWPATLVQPVGSPLSLECTVEGTSNPNLYWYRQAAGRGLQLLFYSVGIGQISSEVPQNLSASRPQDRQFILSSKKLLLSDSGFYLCAWSLDRGIFSYEQFFGPGTRLTVL.

The chain employs TRBV5-1 and TRBJ1-1; no clear D gene. The CDR3 extends over 14 amino acids. Trimming stripped 1 base from V and 1 base from J, with 8 bases between. The germline V gene encodes CDR1 SGHRS and CDR2 YFSETQ. This CDR3 reads CASSLRRWNTEAFF. As DNA, the CDR3 is TGCGCCAGCAGCTTGCGCAGGTGGAACACTGAAGCTTTCTTT.

V is TRBV11-2 and J is TRBJ1-2, with unresolved D. Per germline, CDR1 SGHAT and CDR2 FQNNGV. V lost 6 bases to trimming and J lost 2 bases, with 7 bases between them. The CDR3 loop spans 12 amino acids. CDR3 sequence: CASSRENYGYTF. For the CDR3, the DNA is TGTGCCAGCAGTAGGGAGAACTATGGCTACACCTTC.

Worth noting for this clone: The identical CDR3 is also encoded by other nucleotide sequences in the sample. V is TRBV28 and J is TRBJ2-7; possibly TRBD1 for D (6 bases). In germline, CDR1 is MDHEN, CDR2 SYDVKM. The V end was cut by 5 bases, the J end by 3 bases, with 8 bases between. CDR3 length: 12 amino acids. The CDR3 protein is CASSRDIYEQYF. The CDR3 DNA is TGTGCCAGCAGTAGGGACATCTACGAGCAGTACTTC.

The chain has TRBV28 and TRBJ2-7; the match to TRBD2 covers 9 bases. Unmatched junction bases numbered 7, after V lost 5 bases and J lost 2 bases. Germline V gene data show CDR1 as MDHEN and CDR2 as SYDVKM. This CDR3 has 15 residues. Written as DNA, the CDR3 is TGTGCCAGCAGTCCGGGGGGCGGGAGGGCCTACGAGCAGTACTTC. Translating it yields CASSPGGGRAYEQYF. Based on the CDR3 plus reference TRBV28 and TRBJ2-7, the full variable domain is DVKVTQSSRYLVKRTGEKVFLECVQDMDHENMFWYRQDPGLGLRLIYFSYDVKMKEKGDIPEGYSVSREKKERFSLILESASTNQTSMYLCASSPGGGRAYEQYFGPGTRLTVT.

This sequence joins TRBV5-1 and TRBJ1-6, with a weak D call TRBD1 (6 bases). Trimming cost V 2 bases and J 9 bases, with 18 bases left between them. The CDR3 runs to 16 residues. The germline CDR1 and CDR2 sequences are SGHRS and YFSETQ. In nucleotides, the CDR3 is TGCGCCAGCAGCTTATGGGGGGGACAAAAGACTTCACCCCTCCACTTT. Residues: CASSLWGGQKTSPLHF.

This clone was picked up a small number of times. V usage is TRBV7-6 and J usage is TRBJ2-1, with D possibly matching TRBD1 (5 bases). Trimming shortened V by 2 bases and J by 5 bases, and 16 bases separated the two germline ends. Germline values: CDR1 SGHVS, CDR2 FNYEAQ. The CDR3 sequence is 16 residues long. This CDR3 reads CASSLSGLATNNEQFF. CDR3 nucleotide sequence: TGTGCCAGCAGCTTATCAGGGTTGGCGACAAACAATGAGCAGTTCTTC.

The chain links TRBV6-5 to TRBJ1-5; 12 bases agree with TRBD1. V lost 8 bases to trimming and J lost 9 bases; unmatched junction nucleotides: 8. This CDR3 contains 14 residues. From germline, CDR1 is MNHEY and CDR2 SVGAGI. The CDR3 here is CASGTGGPPGPQHF. The CDR3 bases are TGTGCCAGCGGGACAGGGGGCCCCCCCGGGCCCCAGCATTTT.

The rearrangement uses TRBV5-1 and TRBJ2-3, with 9 bases fitting TRBD2. Germline values: CDR1 SGHRS, CDR2 YFSETQ. The CDR3 spans 15 residues. The J segment lost 3 bases and the V segment lost 4 bases, leaving 6 bases of the junction unmatched. The CDR3 here is CASSLLSGSTDTQYF. Here the CDR3 DNA reads TGCGCCAGCAGCCTCCTTAGCGGGAGTACAGATACGCAGTATTTT.

V gene TRBV7-6 combines with J gene TRBJ2-7; a possible D gene is TRBD2 (5 bases). With 2 bases removed from V and 6 bases from J, the gap between germline ends came to 17 bases. Germline values: CDR1 SGHVS, CDR2 FNYEAQ. The CDR3 covers 15 residues. For the CDR3, the DNA is TGTGCCAGCAGCTTAAGCTATGGGTCTCGGGGCGAGCAGTACTTC. This gives the protein CASSLSYGSRGEQYF.

J is TRBJ2-7 and V is TRBV2; 9 bases align to TRBD2. CDR1 and CDR2 (germline): SNHLY, FYNNEI. J gave up 1 base and V 7 bases, and 5 bases lay outside the gene matches. The length of the CDR3 is 14 residues. CDR3: CASTLSGGSYEQYF. CDR3 nucleotides: TGTGCCAGCACCCTTAGCGGGGGTTCCTACGAGCAGTACTTC.

This chain links TRBV19 with TRBJ2-1; TRBD2 is a possible D gene (5 bases). CDR3 length equals 15 residues. Germline CDR1 LNHDA, CDR2 SQIVND (reference sequence). V was pared by 4 bases and J by 0 bases, with 10 bases between. This CDR3 reads CASSSGDYSYNEQFF. DNA for the CDR3: TGTGCCAGTAGTAGCGGTGACTACTCCTACAATGAGCAGTTCTTC.

Only a few counts were recorded for this clone. Other DNA sequences within the sample encode an identical CDR3. The chain carries TRBV5-6 and TRBJ2-7; D uncertain. The CDR3 contains 13 residues. Germline CDR1 reads SGHDT; CDR2 reads YYEEEE. V lost 0 bases, J lost 3 bases, and 7 bases lay in between. The CDR3 nucleotides read TGTGCCAGCAGCTTGGTGGGCCGCTACGAGCAGTACTTC. Encoded protein: CASSLVGRYEQYF.

The V call is TRBV28, the J call TRBJ1-1; tentative D call: TRBD1 (5 bases). V lost 7 bases and J lost 0, with 21 bases in between. The CDR3 is 17 residues long. Germline assignment: CDR1 MDHEN and CDR2 SYDVKM. CDR3 sequence reads: CASTGGRPSHMNTEAFF. Written as DNA, the CDR3 is TGTGCCAGCACCGGGGGACGACCTTCCCACATGAACACTGAAGCTTTCTTT.

The rearrangement uses TRBV4-2 and TRBJ2-1; TRBD2 matches 12 bases. The CDR3 runs to 16 residues. V lost 1 base to trimming and J lost 4 bases; unmatched junction nucleotides: 2. Germline V CDR1 and CDR2: LGHNA, YNFKEQ. The CDR3 region is CASSQAGTSGYNEQFF. As DNA, the CDR3 is TGTGCCAGCAGCCAAGCCGGGACTAGCGGGTACAATGAGCAGTTCTTC.

The DNA of the CDR3 is TGCGCCAGCAGCCCTCACGGACAGGGGGCCGACGAGCAGTACTTC. This encodes CASSPHGQGADEQYF. The J gene is TRBJ2-7, the V gene TRBV4-1, with TRBD1 matching over 11 bases. The CDR3 extends over 15 amino acids. Germline lookup yields CDR1 MGHRA and CDR2 YSYEKL. The ends lost 4 bases at V and 5 bases at J; junction bases unmatched: 7.

The rearrangement uses TRBV4-1 and TRBJ2-7; D is possibly TRBD1 (5 bases). The germline V and J ends were trimmed by 0 bases and 0 bases, with 12 bases remaining between them. Germline CDR1 is MGHRA and CDR2 is YSYEKL. The length of the CDR3 is 16 residues. The CDR3: CASSQDFWGISYEQYF. For the CDR3, the DNA is TGCGCCAGCAGCCAAGATTTTTGGGGCATCTCCTACGAGCAGTACTTC.